The source of this T cell receptor (beta chain) is a study of blood T cell repertoires in COVID-19. Whole-study context: The United States, Italy and Spain provided the acute and convalescent COVID-19 samples. Sources were T cells, B-cell-depleted T cells, or PBMCs; the material itself was cDNA or gDNA.

The V and J ends lost 4 bases and 4 bases respectively, with 14 bases between them. In germline, CDR1 is MDHEN, CDR2 SYDVKM. The CDR3 is 14 amino acids. Original methodology: Amplification from reference gene primers served as the basis for estimated nucleated cell counts. Here immunoSEQ multiplex PCR was the method, and the copy in TCRdb shows in-frame clones only, minus some. The V and J calls and the clone size are those of that table, but D and trimming were determined from the DNA. The data hold 90,000 or so clones, with over 70% observed a single time. V is TRBV28 and J is TRBJ2-7; TRBD2 might be the D (5 bases). The sequencing input was peripheral blood. This receptor was obtained from a man older than 75 with acute or convalescent COVID-19. The CDR3 nucleotides are TGTGCCAGCAGTTCCCCCGAGGGCCTGTACGAGCAGTACTTC. This gives the protein CASSSPEGLYEQYF.